This is a list of T cell receptor beta chains from one sample in a study of blood T cell repertoires in COVID-19. Sequencing used immunoSEQ multiplex PCR; TCRdb keeps in-frame clones, though not all of them. The table lists 200,000 to 300,000 clones, around 85% of them singletons. Sequences were obtained from peripheral blood. The source of these receptors is a man aged 45-65 years with COVID-19, enrolled during active disease. The CDR3 runs from the conserved cysteine through the conserved F or W. The order of the fields is J gene, V gene, D gene, CDR3 length, clone size, CDR3 DNA, CDR3 protein. A D gene is named only where the DNA matches it firmly. Clone size, where shown, is once, few, many, or a class for clones that have expanded.

TRBJ2-3	TRBV6-6	TRBD1	13	NA	TGTGCCAGCGGGGACAGAAGCACAGATACGCAGTATTTT	CASGDRSTDTQYF
TRBJ1-1	TRBV6-5	TRBD1	14	NA	TGTGCCAGCAGTTTCCAGGGGGAAGCCACTGAAGCTTTCTTT	CASSFQGEATEAFF
TRBJ1-3	TRBV5-6	NA	16	NA	TGTGCCAGCAGCTTCCGGTTGGGGCAGAGCGGAAACACCATATATTTT	CASSFRLGQSGNTIYF
TRBJ2-2	TRBV3-1/TRBV3-2	NA	15	few	TGTGCCAGCAGCTTGGTCGGGGGTTCCACCGGGGAGCTGTTTTTT	CASSLVGGSTGELFF
TRBJ2-6	TRBV7-3	NA	17	NA	TGTGCCAGCAGCTTGGCGGGGGCGAGCTCTGGGGCCAACGTCCTGACTTTC	CASSLAGASSGANVLTF
TRBJ1-5	TRBV7-7	TRBD1	18	NA	TGTGCTAGCAGGGAGGGACAGGGGGTGATTAGTAGCAATCAGCCCCAGCATTTT	CASREGQGVISSNQPQHF
TRBJ2-3	TRBV11-3	TRBD2	16	NA	TGTGCCAGCAGCTTCGGGACTAGCGGGGCGCCGGCTACGCAGTATTTT	CASSFGTSGAPATQYF
TRBJ2-5	TRBV7-7	TRBD2	19	NA	TGTGCTAGCAGCTTCGGATTAGCGGGGGAGACCGCACCCCGGGGGACCCAGTACTTC	CASSFGLAGETAPRGTQYF
TRBJ2-2	TRBV27	TRBD2	18	NA	TGTGCCAGCTGCACCGGGGTCGGGGGGGGCACAGAAGCCGGGGAGCTGTTTTTT	CASCTGVGGGTEAGELFF
TRBJ2-7	TRBV7-2	NA	14	NA	TGTGCCAGCACCCAATCGGGACTGATTTACGAGCAGTACTTC	CASTQSGLIYEQYF
TRBJ2-5	TRBV11-2	NA	14	NA	TGTGCCAGCAGCCTACAGGGGGGGAAAGAGACCCAGTACTTC	CASSLQGGKETQYF
TRBJ1-2	TRBV6-2/TRBV6-3	NA	13	once	TGTGCCAGCAGTTATAAGACAGCCTATGGCTACACCTTC	CASSYKTAYGYTF
TRBJ1-1	TRBV7-3	NA	14	NA	TGTGCCAGCAGCCAGGGACATACGAACACTGAAGCTTTCTTT	CASSQGHTNTEAFF
TRBJ1-2	TRBV6-2/TRBV6-3	NA	13	NA	TGTGCCAGCAGTAGAACTGGGGGCGGATTCGGAACCTTC	CASSRTGGGFGTF
TRBJ2-7	TRBV7-2	NA	15	NA	TGTGCCAGCAGCAAAGGGGGTTTGAACGACTACGAGCAGTACTTC	CASSKGGLNDYEQYF
TRBJ2-2	TRBV21-1	NA	16	NA	TGTGCCAGCAGCAAATGTCCTAGCGCGAACACCGGGGAGCTGTTTTTT	CASSKCPSANTGELFF
TRBJ1-1	TRBV5-4	TRBD1	16	NA	TGTGCCAGCAGCGTGGAGGGACAGGGGACGAACACTGAAGCTTTCTTT	CASSVEGQGTNTEAFF
TRBJ1-1	TRBV6-2/TRBV6-3	NA	16	NA	TGTGCCAGCAGTTACCCCCAACAGGGACTGAACACTGAAGCTTTCTTT	CASSYPQQGLNTEAFF
TRBJ1-2	TRBV2	NA	15	NA	TGTGCCAGCAAGGCCCGAGGGGGAGACCTCTATGGCTACACCTTC	CASKARGGDLYGYTF
TRBJ2-7	TRBV7-2	TRBD2	14	once	TGTGCCAGCAGCATTAGCGGGGGGGCCTACGAGCAGTACTTC	CASSISGGAYEQYF
TRBJ2-1	TRBV5-4	TRBD2	17	NA	TGTGCCAGCAGCTTGGAGGCTAGCGGGGGGGCCTACAATGAGCAGTTCTTC	CASSLEASGGAYNEQFF
TRBJ1-2	TRBV6-5	TRBD1	13	few	TGTGCCAGCGGGTCGACAGGGGCGAATGGCTACACCTTC	CASGSTGANGYTF
TRBJ2-5	TRBV12-3/TRBV12-4	TRBD1	13	once	TGTGCCAGCAGTACAGGGGTGGTAGAGACCCAGTACTTC	CASSTGVVETQYF
TRBJ2-3	TRBV11-2	TRBD1	16	NA	TGTGCCAGCAGCTCGGGACGGACAGGGCCCACAGATACGCAGTATTTT	CASSSGRTGPTDTQYF
TRBJ1-3	TRBV6-6	NA	13	NA	TGTGCCAGCAGTTCCGCGGGTGGAAACACCATATATTTT	CASSSAGGNTIYF
TRBJ2-7	TRBV7-8	TRBD1	15	NA	TGTGCCAGCAGCCCACCTGGGACAGGGCTGGACGAGCAGTACTTC	CASSPPGTGLDEQYF
TRBJ2-5	TRBV5-6	TRBD2	14	NA	TGTGCCAGCACCTCGCGGGGGGGCAGAGAGACCCAGTACTTC	CASTSRGGRETQYF
TRBJ2-2	TRBV10-1	TRBD2	17	once	TGCGCCAGCAGTGAGTCGTTGGAGCGGGGGGGCATCGGGGAGCTGTTTTTT	CASSESLERGGIGELFF
TRBJ1-1	TRBV3-1/TRBV3-2	TRBD1	14	NA	TGTGCCAGCAGCCACACGGGACAGGGTGCTGAAGCTTTCTTT	CASSHTGQGAEAFF
TRBJ1-6	TRBV18	NA	15	NA	TGTGCCAGCTCACCCCAGGCTCAGGATAATTCACCCCTCCACTTT	CASSPQAQDNSPLHF
TRBJ2-3	TRBV5-4	TRBD2	12	NA	TGTGCCACATTTTGGGAGGGAGATACGCAGTATTTT	CATFWEGDTQYF
TRBJ1-2	TRBV5-1	TRBD1	15	NA	TGCGCCAGCAGCTTGGCCGGGACAGGGGAGTTTGGCTACACCTTC	CASSLAGTGEFGYTF
TRBJ2-7	TRBV6-2/TRBV6-3	NA	15	NA	TGTGCCAGCAGTTACTCGAGTTCCGGGGCCTACGAGCAGTACTTC	CASSYSSSGAYEQYF
TRBJ2-1	TRBV18	NA	13	NA	TGTGCCAGCTCACCTATCTTATACAATGAGCAGTTCTTC	CASSPILYNEQFF
TRBJ1-1	TRBV28	NA	16	NA	TGTGCCAGCAGTTCCCGGGAGGGGGAGGTGAACACTGAAGCTTTCTTT	CASSSREGEVNTEAFF
TRBJ2-1	TRBV29-1	TRBD2	13	once	TGCAGCGTTGCGAGGACTAGTGACAATGAGCAGTTCTTC	CSVARTSDNEQFF
TRBJ1-2	TRBV6-5	NA	15	NA	TGTGCCAGCAGTCTCCGGGACACGACCGACTATGGCTACACCTTC	CASSLRDTTDYGYTF
TRBJ2-2	TRBV2	NA	16	NA	TGTGCCAGCAGTGAAGATCAGGGGAAAAACACCGGGGAGCTGTTTTTT	CASSEDQGKNTGELFF
TRBJ1-2	TRBV19	NA	12	NA	TGTGCCAGTAGTTACAGATCCTCTGGCTACACCTTC	CASSYRSSGYTF
TRBJ2-2	TRBV2	NA	13	NA	TGTGCCAGCAGATACCGGGAAAAAGGGGAGCTGTTTTTT	CASRYREKGELFF
TRBJ2-7	TRBV2	TRBD1	15	NA	TGTGCCAGCAGCGCGGGACAGGGCGGGCACTACGAGCAGTACTTC	CASSAGQGGHYEQYF
TRBJ2-3	TRBV30	NA	12	NA	TGTGCCTGGAGGGGGGGGCCGGATACGCAGTATTTT	CAWRGGPDTQYF
TRBJ1-6	TRBV7-2	NA	15	once	TGTGCCAGCAGCTTAGTCAGCTCCTATAATTCACCCCTCCACTTT	CASSLVSSYNSPLHF
TRBJ1-3	TRBV5-6	NA	18	NA	TGTGCCAGCAGCTTTCTGGGACTACGGGGGACGGGTGGAAACACCATATATTTT	CASSFLGLRGTGGNTIYF
TRBJ2-1	TRBV7-3	TRBD1	15	few	TGTGCCAGCAGTCAAAACAGGGGTCAAGGCAATGAGCAGTTCTTC	CASSQNRGQGNEQFF
TRBJ2-7	TRBV24-1	TRBD2	15	NA	TGTGCCACCAGTGATTCGACGGGGGGTCTTTACGAGCAGTACTTC	CATSDSTGGLYEQYF
TRBJ2-1	TRBV18	NA	11	NA	TGTGCCAGCTCCCTGGGCGATGAGCAGTTCTTC	CASSLGDEQFF
TRBJ1-1	TRBV6-2/TRBV6-3	NA	12	NA	TGTGCCAGCAGTCTTCAGGGCCTCGAAGCTTTCTTT	CASSLQGLEAFF
TRBJ1-2	TRBV9	NA	15	NA	TGTGCCAGCAGCCCCCGGTTTGGGGGCCCCTATGGCTACACCTTC	CASSPRFGGPYGYTF
TRBJ2-7	TRBV6-5	TRBD1	15	NA	TGTGCCAGCAGAGACTTGGACAGGGGTTATAACGAGCAGTACTTC	CASRDLDRGYNEQYF